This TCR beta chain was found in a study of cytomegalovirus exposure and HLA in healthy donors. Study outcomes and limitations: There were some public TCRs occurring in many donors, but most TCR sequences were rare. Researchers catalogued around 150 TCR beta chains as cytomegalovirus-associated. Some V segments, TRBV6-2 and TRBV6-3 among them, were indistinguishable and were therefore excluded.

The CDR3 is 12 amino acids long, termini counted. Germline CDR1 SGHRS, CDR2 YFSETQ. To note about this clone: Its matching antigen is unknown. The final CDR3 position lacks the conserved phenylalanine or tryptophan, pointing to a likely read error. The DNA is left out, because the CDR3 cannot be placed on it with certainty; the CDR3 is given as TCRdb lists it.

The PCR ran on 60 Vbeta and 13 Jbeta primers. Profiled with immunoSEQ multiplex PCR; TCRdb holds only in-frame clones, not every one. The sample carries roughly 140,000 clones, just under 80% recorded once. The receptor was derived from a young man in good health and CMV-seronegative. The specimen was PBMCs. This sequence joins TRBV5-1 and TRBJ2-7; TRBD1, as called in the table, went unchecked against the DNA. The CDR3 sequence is CASSPTGVGYIY.